These 4 T cell receptor beta chains originate from one sample sequenced in a study of identical twins. In TCRdb, the 5' RACE reads were re-called with MiXCR into one record per CDR3 protein. The sample shows some 320,000 distinct CDR3 sequences, approximately 13% of them seen only once. Separately, the same data were catalogued under a study of yellow fever vaccine responses in identical twins.

Sample: CD8+ T cells sorted from blood. These receptors were taken from a young woman in good health.

This clonotype came up a few times. The rearrangement joins TRBV15 to TRBJ1-6, with no clear D. Germline lookup yields CDR1 LNHNV and CDR2 YYDKDF (reference sequence). Trimming took off 0 bases at V and 8 bases at J, with 11 bases between the two ends. This CDR3 region has 15 residues. The CDR3 loop reads CATSRDQLPDSPLHF. For the CDR3, the DNA is TGTGCCACCAGCAGAGATCAACTTCCAGATTCACCCCTCCACTTT.

This clonotype was seen only a few times. The CDR3 protein is CASTSGDHEQFF. The CDR3 nucleotides are TGTGCCAGCACCTCTGGGGACCATGAGCAGTTCTTC. The chain couples TRBV27 to TRBJ2-1; possibly TRBD1 or TRBD2 for D (5 bases each). The V end lost 7 bases, the J end lost 8 bases, and 12 bases lay between the germline ends. CDR1 and CDR2 (germline): MNHEY, SMNVEV (reference sequence). The CDR3 runs 12 residues.

This clonotype was seen repeatedly, ten times or more. The rearrangement uses TRBV4-1 and TRBJ2-2, with 9 nucleotides matching TRBD1. The CDR3 covers 18 residues. V was clipped by 1 base and J by 2 bases; unmatched bases: 8. CDR1 is MGHRA, CDR2 YSYEKL, per germline. This chain's CDR3 is CASSQAGTGSVNTGELFF. The CDR3 bases are TGCGCCAGCAGCCAAGCCGGGACAGGGAGTGTAAACACCGGGGAGCTGTTTTTT.

The sample holds a few counts of this clonotype. This rearrangement joins TRBV12-3 or TRBV12-4 to TRBJ2-3, with 12 nucleotides matching TRBD2. The CDR3 length is 16 residues. V shed 6 bases and J 6 bases; nucleotides not matched to a gene: 10. The CDR3 coding sequence is TGTGCCAGCAGCGACCCTAGCGGGAGGGGGCGGGATACGCAGTATTTT. Protein sequence: CASSDPSGRGRDTQYF.